These 9 T cell receptor beta chains originate from one sample sequenced in a study of T-cell memory formation after mild COVID-19. One entry per CDR3 protein results from TCRdb running MiXCR on the 5' RACE reads. The sample has about 560,000 distinct CDR3 sequences; about 20% are singletons. Sequencing was performed on PBMCs or a T cell subset sorted from them (not recorded which). The source of these receptors is an adult woman who had mild COVID-19 (a few samples of this study predate the infection). Cell type and time point are not known.

In its sample, this clonotype was seen a few times. The rearrangement links TRBV6-5 to TRBJ1-2, with TRBD1 as a possible D gene (5 bases). The germline gives CDR1 MNHEY, CDR2 SVGAGI. V gave up 2 bases and J gave up 7 bases, with 11 bases separating them. The CDR3 is 13 amino acids. CDR3: CASSYPGRGGYTF. For the CDR3, the DNA is TGTGCCAGCAGTTACCCGGGACGAGGTGGCTACACCTTC.

J is TRBJ2-1 and V is TRBV12-3 or TRBV12-4; 10 nucleotides match TRBD2. This CDR3 region has 14 residues. V gave up 6 bases and J gave up 7 bases; unmatched junction bases: 6. In DNA, the CDR3 is TGTGCCAGCAGAATAGCGGGGGGAAGGAATGAGCAGTTCTTC. It encodes CASRIAGGRNEQFF.

V usage is TRBV9 and J usage is TRBJ2-5; perhaps TRBD2 as D (5 bases). Germline lookup yields CDR1 SGDLS and CDR2 YYNGEE. Trimming took off 3 bases at V and 4 bases at J, with 13 bases between the two ends. This CDR3 contains 14 residues. The CDR3 DNA reads TGTGCCAGCAGCGACCCTTCAGGAGGAGAGACCCAGTACTTC. It specifies CASSDPSGGETQYF. Supplemented by reference TRBV9 and TRBJ2-5, the full variable domain reads DSGVTQTPKHLITATGQRVTLRCSPRSGDLSVYWYQQSLDQGLQFLIQYYNGEERAKGNILERFSAQQFPDLHSELNLSSLELGDSALYFCASSDPSGGETQYFGPGTRLLVL.

This clonotype was picked up a small number of times. V usage is TRBV5-1 and J usage is TRBJ2-7, with 9 bases identical to TRBD1. The V segment lost 4 bases and the J segment 5 bases; nucleotides outside the gene matches: 7. From germline, CDR1 is SGHRS and CDR2 YFSETQ. This CDR3 is built from 14 residues. The CDR3 region is CASSGRDRDNEQYF. The CDR3, as DNA: TGCGCCAGCAGCGGCCGGGACAGGGATAACGAGCAGTACTTC.

This clonotype was counted only a few times. The V gene is TRBV20-1, the J gene TRBJ1-1; D uncertain. The CDR3 length is 10 residues. The germline gives CDR1 DFQATT, CDR2 SNEGSKA (reference sequence). Between the trimmed V and J ends, which lost 8 bases and 4 bases, there was a span of 8 bases. The CDR3, as DNA: TGCAGTCTCAGTAGCACTGAAGCTTTCTTT. It codes for CSLSSTEAFF.

This clonotype was observed a handful of times. The chain has TRBV7-9 and TRBJ1-2, with 12 bases matching TRBD1. J was trimmed by 5 bases and V by 0 bases; bases with no gene match: 7. The CDR3 sequence is 17 residues long. Germline CDR1 SEHNR, CDR2 FQNEAQ (reference sequence). CDR3 nucleotides: TGTGCCAGCAGCTTAGCCTTCGGGACAGGGGGCCTGTATGGCTACACCTTC. This gives the protein CASSLAFGTGGLYGYTF. Based on the CDR3 plus reference TRBV7-9 and TRBJ1-2, the full variable domain is DTGVSQNPRHKITKRGQNVTFRCDPISEHNRLYWYRQTLGQGPEFLTYFQNEAQLEKSRLLSDRFSAERPKGSFSTLEIQRTEQGDSAMYLCASSLAFGTGGLYGYTFGSGTRLTVV.

The sample holds many counts of this clonotype. The chain joins TRBV12-3 or TRBV12-4 to TRBJ1-1; D unresolved. The CDR3 extends over 11 amino acids. V lost 1 base to trimming and J lost 5 bases, with 2 bases between them. Here the CDR3 DNA reads TGTGCCAGCAGTTTAGGGACTGAAGCTTTCTTT. Translated: CASSLGTEAFF.

V gene TRBV20-1 combines with J gene TRBJ2-3, with 12 positions matching TRBD2. Germline loops: CDR1 DFQATT, CDR2 SNEGSKA (reference sequence). The CDR3 covers 16 residues. V was pared by 2 bases and J by 1 base, with 4 bases of the junction left unmatched. The DNA of the CDR3 is TGCAGTGCTAGAAGACTAGCGGGGGCTCGCACAGATACGCAGTATTTT. It yields the protein CSARRLAGARTDTQYF.

This chain links TRBV7-2 with TRBJ2-1, with TRBD2 identical over 7 bases. Germline-derived CDR1 and CDR2 are SGHTA and FQGNSA. The CDR3 totals 14 residues. V lost 6 bases, J lost 7 bases, and 9 bases stayed unmatched. For the CDR3, the DNA is TGTGCCAGCAGGTCCGGCGGGAGCCCAAATGAGCAGTTCTTC. It translates to CASRSGGSPNEQFF.